One sample yielded the 18 T cell receptor beta chains listed below, sequenced in a study of identical twins. One entry per CDR3 protein, called by TCRdb with MiXCR from the 5' RACE reads. Of 1,800,000 or so distinct CDR3 sequences in the sample, around a third were seen once. Sequencing was performed on cord blood. These receptors were collected from a newborn girl in good health.

The chain is built from TRBV12-3 or TRBV12-4 and TRBJ2-1, with 9 positions matching TRBD2. V shed 5 bases, J shed 9 bases, and the junction held 8 bases outside the gene matches. The CDR3 runs 14 residues. The CDR3 DNA reads TGTGCCAGCAGTCGCCGCGGGAGGGCCACTGAGCAGTTCTTC. Amino acids: CASSRRGRATEQFF.

This clonotype was recorded a few times. The rearrangement uses TRBV10-3 and TRBJ1-5; a possible D gene is TRBD1 (5 bases). The length of the CDR3 is 12 residues. Germline values: CDR1 ENHRY, CDR2 SYGVKD. V lost 4 bases to trimming and J lost 4 bases, with 5 bases between them. CDR3 protein: CAISGTNQPQHF. The DNA of the CDR3 is TGTGCCATCAGTGGGACAAATCAGCCCCAGCATTTT.

This clonotype was detected only a few times. The chain joins TRBV27 to TRBJ1-5; perhaps TRBD1 as D (6 bases). The germline V and J ends were trimmed by 8 bases and 5 bases, with 13 bases remaining between them. The germline V gene encodes CDR1 MNHEY and CDR2 SMNVEV (reference sequence). This CDR3 spans 13 amino acids. CDR3 bases: TGTGCCAGCGGGGTACACAGGGATCAGCCCCAGCATTTT. Protein: CASGVHRDQPQHF.

V and J are TRBV12-5 and TRBJ2-7; TRBD1 matches at 8 bases. Germline-derived CDR1 and CDR2 are LGHNT and FRNRAP. This CDR3 comprises 13 residues. J was trimmed by 3 bases and V by 2 bases; bases with no gene match: 0. As DNA, the CDR3 is TGTGCTAGTGGTTTGACAGGGGGCTACGAGCAGTACTTC. Amino acid sequence: CASGLTGGYEQYF.

A few counts support this clonotype. CDR3 DNA: TGTGCCAGCAGCTTCACGCGACTAGCGGTTATGAGCTCCTACAATGAGCAGTTCTTC. Translating it yields CASSFTRLAVMSSYNEQFF. The J gene is TRBJ2-1, the V gene TRBV11-2; 9 bases align to TRBD2. This CDR3 region has 19 residues. Germline values: CDR1 SGHAT, CDR2 FQNNGV. Unmatched junction bases numbered 12, after V lost 3 bases and J lost 0 bases.

The J gene is TRBJ2-3, the V gene TRBV2; D is possibly TRBD2 (6 bases). Trimming left V 2 bases short and J 5 bases short, with 14 bases between. The germline V gene encodes CDR1 SNHLY and CDR2 FYNNEI. The CDR3 loop spans 15 amino acids. The CDR3 is CASSERGPAGDTQYF. As DNA, the CDR3 is TGTGCCAGCAGTGAAAGGGGACCAGCGGGAGATACGCAGTATTTT.

This sequence joins TRBV3-1 and TRBJ2-5; D is perhaps TRBD2 (6 bases). V was trimmed by 1 base and J by 11 bases, leaving 26 bases between them. This CDR3 comprises 17 residues. Germline CDR1 and CDR2: LGHDT and YNNKEL (reference sequence). The CDR3: CASSQVSGEGGYNEQYF. In DNA form, the CDR3 reads TGTGCCAGCAGCCAAGTGTCGGGAGAGGGTGGCTACAATGAGCAGTACTTC.

The chain combines TRBV6-6 with TRBJ1-1; D is unresolved. The V gene lost 8 bases and the J gene lost 1 base, with 8 bases spanning the gap. The CDR3 has 12 residues. In germline, CDR1 is MNHNY, CDR2 SVGAGI (reference sequence). The CDR3 DNA sequence: TGTGCCAGCCAGATGGGGAACACTGAAGCTTTCTTT. Protein: CASQMGNTEAFF.

The rearrangement joins TRBV6-5 to TRBJ1-1; D uncertain. V was pared by 0 bases and J by 9 bases, with 17 bases between. CDR1 is MNHEY, CDR2 SVGAGI, per germline. This CDR3 has 15 residues. The CDR3 DNA reads as TGTGCCAGCAGTTACTCGGTCGGGGTAGAGCGGAAAGCTTTCTTT. Its translation: CASSYSVGVERKAFF.

The chain joins TRBV27 to TRBJ2-5, with TRBD2 matching over 7 bases. Germline values: CDR1 MNHEY, CDR2 SMNVEV (reference sequence). The CDR3 contains 15 residues. With V trimmed by 3 bases and J by 11 bases, 15 bases remained unmatched. In DNA, the CDR3 is TGTGCCAGCAGTTTTTGGCTAGCGGACTACAATGAGCAGTACTTC. Translated, it gives CASSFWLADYNEQYF.

This rearrangement joins TRBV20-1 to TRBJ1-1; 8 nucleotides agree with TRBD1. The length of the CDR3 is 16 residues. V shed 0 bases and J 4 bases; nucleotides not matched to a gene: 10. The germline V gene encodes CDR1 DFQATT and CDR2 SNEGSKA (reference sequence). CDR3 sequence: CSARDRSVTGGTEAFF. The CDR3 nucleotides are TGCAGTGCTAGAGATCGGTCGGTAACAGGGGGCACTGAAGCTTTCTTT.

This clonotype was seen at least ten times. The J gene is TRBJ2-3, the V gene TRBV2; 7 bases match TRBD2. From germline, CDR1 is SNHLY and CDR2 FYNNEI. Trimming took 4 bases from V and 2 from J; bases not matched to a gene: 15. The CDR3 covers 18 residues. DNA for the CDR3: TGTGCCAGCAGTGCAAGCGAGCGGGAAAGCCCCGACACAGATACGCAGTATTTT. Protein: CASSASERESPDTDTQYF.

Of note for this clonotype: A much larger clone lies a single base off, so this may be a read error. This chain uses TRBV5-1 with TRBJ2-4; 13 bases fit TRBD2. Germline CDR1 reads SGHRS; CDR2 reads YFSETQ. The CDR3 loop spans 17 amino acids. Trimming at V came to 4 bases and at J to 13 bases, leaving 17 bases not matched to a gene. The CDR3 region is CASSGTSGIVPEREQYF. The CDR3 DNA reads TGCGCCAGCAGCGGGACTAGCGGGATTGTACCAGAACGTGAGCAGTACTTC. Supplemented by reference TRBV5-1 and TRBJ2-4, the full variable domain reads KAGVTQTPRYLIKTRGQQVTLSCSPISGHRSVSWYQQTPGQGLQFLFEYFSETQRNKGNFPGRFSGRQFSNSRSEMNVSTLELGDSALYLCASSGTSGIVPEREQYFGAGTRLSVL.

In DNA, the CDR3 is TGCGCCAGCAGCTGGATTGGTTCGGGAGTGGTAGATACGCAGTATTTT. It specifies CASSWIGSGVVDTQYF. The chain joins TRBV5-1 to TRBJ2-3; D possibly corresponds to TRBD2 (6 bases). V gave up 3 bases and J gave up 5 bases, with 19 bases separating them. CDR1 is SGHRS, CDR2 YFSETQ, per germline. This CDR3 region has 16 residues.

This chain connects TRBV4-2 to TRBJ1-4, with 10 bases that match TRBD1. Germline V CDR1 and CDR2: LGHNA, YNFKEQ. V gave up 1 base and J gave up 7 bases; unmatched junction bases: 3. This CDR3 region has 15 residues. The CDR3 bases are TGTGCCAGCAGCCAAGCCGGGACAGGGGTTGAAAAACTGTTTTTT. It encodes CASSQAGTGVEKLFF.

This clonotype was counted between two and nine times. This chain joins TRBV3-1 and TRBJ2-1; 13 positions match TRBD2. Losses at the gene ends were 6 bases for V and 6 bases for J; bases not matched to a gene: 11. Germline CDR1 reads LGHDT; CDR2 reads YNNKEL (reference sequence). This CDR3 is 17 amino acids long. The DNA of the CDR3 is TGTGCCAGCAGGAACGAACCGGGACTAGCGGGGACCAATGAGCAGTTCTTC. Amino acids: CASRNEPGLAGTNEQFF.

This clonotype was picked up a small number of times. The V call is TRBV6-2 or TRBV6-3, the J call TRBJ1-6; D gene unclear. CDR3 length: 16 residues. V dropped 2 bases and J dropped 4 bases, with 12 bases sitting between them. Germline loops: CDR1 MNHEY, CDR2 SVGEGT. The CDR3 nucleotides are TGTGCCAGCAGTTACCGGAGGACTGATTATAATTCACCCCTCCACTTT. Its translation is CASSYRRTDYNSPLHF.

The chain joins TRBV12-3 or TRBV12-4 to TRBJ2-5; 9 positions match TRBD1. V was clipped by 4 bases and J by 11 bases; unmatched bases: 14. The CDR3 covers 15 residues. The CDR3 DNA is TGTGCCAGCAGTTCCATCGGGACAGGGTCGAGGGAGCAGTACTTC. The encoded protein is CASSSIGTGSREQYF.